A selection of T cell receptor beta chains follows, all from one sample in a study of beta chain features in type 1 diabetes. Data came from immunoSEQ multiplex PCR; TCRdb stores just in-frame clones and leaves some out. In the table there are 65,000 to 100,000 clones, roughly a third of which are singletons. The specimen was stem cell memory CD4+ T cells from blood. The receptors stem from a woman in her late teens or twenties in good health. The CDR3 runs from the conserved cysteine through the conserved F or W. A D gene is named only where the DNA matches it firmly. A row's size may be missing; if present it is once, few, many or a size class.

>TRBJ1-1|14|TRBD1|TRBV7-2|few
CASSLSDRGTEAFF
TGTGCCAGCAGCTTGTCGGACAGGGGAACTGAAGCTTTCTTT
>TRBJ1-5|13|TRBD1|TRBV29-1|few
CSVRQGEYQPQHF
TGCAGCGTAAGACAGGGGGAGTATCAGCCCCAGCATTTT
>TRBJ1-4|14|.|TRBV18|few
CASSEAGANEKLFF
TGTGCCAGCTCAGAGGCCGGAGCTAATGAAAAACTGTTTTTT
>TRBJ2-7|14|TRBD2|TRBV5-1|few
CASSAGGGSYEQYF
TGCGCCAGCAGCGCCGGCGGGGGGTCCTACGAGCAGTACTTC
>TRBJ1-2|14|.|TRBV9|.
CASSFQGGSYGYTF
TGTGCCAGCAGCTTTCAGGGAGGAAGCTATGGCTACACCTTC
>TRBJ2-3|15|.|TRBV11-2|.
CASSPWPPSTDTQYF
TGTGCCAGCAGCCCCTGGCCGCCTAGCACAGATACGCAGTATTTT
>TRBJ2-7|14|TRBD1|TRBV7-2|few
CASRAGSGGYEQYF
TGTGCCAGCAGAGCTGGGTCAGGGGGCTACGAGCAGTACTTC
>TRBJ1-5|14|TRBD1|TRBV2|few
CASSGTGGNQPQHF
TGTGCCAGCAGTGGGACAGGGGGTAATCAGCCCCAGCATTTT
>TRBJ2-7|12|.|TRBV29-1|.
CSVEYSSFEQYF
TGCAGCGTTGAATATAGTTCCTTCGAGCAGTACTTC
>TRBJ1-3|14|.|TRBV27|.
CASSPLVAGNTIYF
TGTGCCAGCAGTCCACTCGTCGCTGGAAACACCATATATTTT
>TRBJ1-5|11|.|TRBV12-5|few
CASGQNQPQHF
TGTGCTAGTGGCCAAAATCAGCCCCAGCATTTT
>TRBJ2-3|16|TRBD2|TRBV4-3|.
CASSQEAGGVADTQYF
TGCGCCAGCAGCCAGGAGGCCGGGGGGGTCGCAGATACGCAGTATTTT
>TRBJ1-2|13|.|TRBV6-1|once
CASSERGFYGYTF
TGTGCCAGCAGTGAACGGGGGTTCTATGGCTACACCTTC
>TRBJ2-7|13|.|TRBV7-2|.
CASSLTRLYEQYF
TGTGCCAGCAGCTTAACCAGACTCTACGAGCAGTACTTC
>TRBJ2-7|14|TRBD2|TRBV9|.
CASSVGLAVYEQYF
TGTGCCAGCAGCGTAGGACTAGCGGTGTACGAGCAGTACTTC
>TRBJ2-3|15|.|TRBV11-3|.
CASSLGSGGSDTQYF
TGTGCCAGCAGCTTAGGCTCGGGGGGCTCAGATACGCAGTATTTT
>TRBJ1-6|11|.|TRBV7-2|.
CASSLTGPLHF
TGTGCCAGCAGCTTAACGGGACCCCTCCACTTT
>TRBJ2-2|15|.|TRBV6-5|.
CASSYLETDTGELFF
TGTGCCAGCAGTTACCTCGAGACAGACACCGGGGAGCTGTTTTTT
>TRBJ1-1|16|TRBD1|TRBV7-9|few
CASSLGVEQGAPKAFF
TGTGCCAGCAGCTTGGGGGTGGAACAGGGGGCCCCTAAAGCTTTCTTT
>TRBJ1-2|16|TRBD1|TRBV9|few
CASSVGTGGGRGGYTF
TGTGCCAGCAGCGTAGGGACAGGAGGTGGCCGGGGCGGCTACACCTTC
>TRBJ2-5|13|TRBD1|TRBV14|.
CASSRQGGETQYF
TGTGCCAGCAGTCGACAGGGGGGGGAGACCCAGTACTTC
>TRBJ2-3|17|.|TRBV13|.
CASSLSISERGTDTQYF
TGTGCCAGCAGCTTGAGTATAAGCGAACGGGGCACAGATACGCAGTATTTT
>TRBJ2-5|14|.|TRBV4-2|.
CASSQGQGKETQYF
TGTGCCAGCAGCCAAGGGCAGGGAAAAGAGACCCAGTACTTC
>TRBJ1-2|16|.|TRBV27|.
CASSLWAGDKNYGYTF
TGTGCCAGCAGTTTATGGGCAGGGGATAAGAACTATGGCTACACCTTC
>TRBJ1-2|14|.|TRBV7-2|few
CASKNYSLNYGYTF
TGTGCCAGCAAGAATTACAGTCTCAACTATGGCTACACCTTC
>TRBJ2-3|16|.|TRBV5-4|.
CASSLRMDIITDTQYF
TGTGCCAGCAGCTTGAGAATGGACATCATAACAGATACGCAGTATTTT
>TRBJ1-1|13|.|TRBV30|few
CAWSEGENTEAFF
TGTGCCTGGAGTGAGGGGGAGAACACTGAAGCTTTCTTT
>TRBJ1-1|13|TRBD1|TRBV6-1|.
CASRNRGNTEAFF
TGTGCCAGCAGGAACAGGGGGAACACTGAAGCTTTCTTT
>TRBJ2-2|16|TRBD1|TRBV7-9|.
CASSAHRGQDTGELFF
TGTGCCAGCAGCGCACACAGGGGGCAGGACACCGGGGAGCTGTTTTTT
>TRBJ2-7|15|.|TRBV6-1|few
CASSVIGGGQYEQYF
TGTGCCAGCAGTGTCATCGGCGGCGGACAGTACGAGCAGTACTTC
>TRBJ2-1|17|TRBD2|TRBV5-1|.
CASSLVPASGGAREQFF
TGCGCCAGCAGCTTGGTCCCGGCTAGCGGGGGGGCCCGTGAGCAGTTCTTC
>TRBJ2-1|15|.|TRBV2|few
CASSDLSRNYNEQFF
TGTGCCAGCAGTGATTTGAGCAGGAACTACAATGAGCAGTTCTTC
>TRBJ2-7|16|.|TRBV4-1|.
CASSQPAGQTDYEQYF
TGCGCCAGCAGTCAACCCGCGGGACAGACTGACTACGAGCAGTACTTC
>TRBJ2-1|15|TRBD2|TRBV5-1|.
CASSPWREGQNEQFF
TGCGCCAGCAGCCCCTGGCGGGAGGGCCAGAATGAGCAGTTCTTC
>TRBJ2-1|18|TRBD2|TRBV4-1|.
CASSHDRLAGGSYNEQFF
TGCGCCAGCAGCCATGATAGACTAGCGGGGGGCTCCTACAATGAGCAGTTCTTC
>TRBJ2-7|12|TRBD2|TRBV18|many
CASSPPGGEQYF
TGTGCCAGCTCACCCCCGGGAGGGGAGCAGTACTTC